Following are 26 T cell receptor beta chains from one sample sequenced in a study of tumor-infiltrating lymphocytes in primary liver carcinoma. Researchers generated TCR beta cDNA from approximately 500 ng of total RNA, relying on a constant-region primer. ARM-PCR was slightly modified, and three nested multiplex PCR rounds with it gave rise to the TCR beta libraries. Two initial PCR rounds of about 10 cycles each paired TRBV1-TRBV30 forward primers with a C-beta reverse primer. TCRdb reprocessed the multiplex PCR reads with MiXCR, giving one entry per CDR3 protein. The table has roughly 80,000 distinct CDR3 sequences, roughly 72% seen once. RNA and DNA were co-extracted from around 20-30 mg of unsorted bulk tissue. Sequencing used tumor-adjacent normal liver tissue. These receptors came from a man in his forties or fifties with primary liver carcinoma and hepatitis B virus infection.

Worth noting for this clonotype: This sequence may be a read error, since a much larger clone differs from it by one base. This chain connects TRBV11-2 to TRBJ1-1; TRBD1 matches at 8 bases. Germline CDR1 is SGHAT and CDR2 is FQNNGV. CDR3 length equals 13 residues. The CDR3 loop is CVSRSTGGTEAFF. In nucleotides, the CDR3 is TGTGTCAGCAGGTCTACAGGGGGCACTGAAGCTTTCTTT.

Remarks on this clonotype: A much more abundant neighbour one base away suggests this may be a read error. As the CDR3 is not closed by the conserved phenylalanine or tryptophan, this likely results from a read error. V is TRBV6-5 and J is TRBJ1-1; D is uncertain. Trimming left V 7 bases short and J 7 bases short, with 16 bases between. The V gene's germline CDR1 is MNHEY and CDR2 SVGAGI. The CDR3 contains 13 residues. The CDR3 nucleotides are TGTGCCAGCACCCCCGGCGCGGTTGGTGAAGCTTTCTCT. It translates to CASTPGAVGEAFS.

The chain is built from TRBV6-1 and TRBJ2-1; D is perhaps TRBD1 or TRBD2 (5 bases each). Trimming took off 6 bases at V and 4 bases at J, with 16 bases between the two ends. Germline assignment: CDR1 MNHNS and CDR2 SASEGT. The length of the CDR3 is 15 residues. The CDR3 DNA follows: TGTGCCAGCAGCAATCCGGGACGGGGATACAATGAGCAGTTCTTC. As protein: CASSNPGRGYNEQFF.

As to this clonotype: One junction end disagrees with the germline gene, perhaps due to a read error. The chain couples TRBV4-1 to TRBJ1-5; a possible D gene is TRBD1 (5 bases). Germline V gene lookup returns CDR1 MGHRA and CDR2 YSYEKL. The CDR3 is 16 residues long. CDR3 in amino acids: CASSQVAGRSNQLQHF. The CDR3 DNA reads as TGCGCCAGCAGCCAAGTGGCAGGGCGAAGCAATCAGCTCCAGCATTTT.

The rearrangement uses TRBV9 and TRBJ2-5; tentative D call: TRBD2 (5 bases). The V and J ends lost 0 bases and 5 bases respectively, with 14 bases between them. The CDR3 extends over 15 amino acids. The V gene's germline CDR1 is SGDLS and CDR2 YYNGEE. CDR3 loop: CASSVAGGSLETQYF. In DNA, the CDR3 is TGTGCCAGCAGCGTAGCTGGTGGGAGCCTTGAGACCCAGTACTTC. Based on the CDR3 plus reference TRBV9 and TRBJ2-5, the full variable domain is DSGVTQTPKHLITATGQRVTLRCSPRSGDLSVYWYQQSLDQGLQFLIQYYNGEERAKGNILERFSAQQFPDLHSELNLSSLELGDSALYFCASSVAGGSLETQYFGPGTRLLVL.

Concerning this clonotype: At one of its ends the junction is not consistent with the germline gene, which may arise from a read error. The CDR3 here is CASRQDAGLDFGANVLTF. CDR3 coding DNA: TGCGCCAGCCGCCAAGATGCAGGCCTAGACTTTGGGGCCAACGTCCTGACTTTC. V and J are TRBV4-3 and TRBJ2-6, with unresolved D. There are 18 residues in the CDR3. Germline lookup yields CDR1 LGHNA and CDR2 YSLEER.

As for this clonotype: One end of the junction varies from germline; a read error may be responsible. The rearrangement links TRBV6-1 to TRBJ2-6; D may correspond to TRBD1 or TRBD2 (5 bases each). Germline V gene data show CDR1 as MNHNS and CDR2 as SASEGT. The CDR3 is made up of 15 amino acids. In nucleotides, the CDR3 is TGTACCAACAGTGGGACGGCCGATGGGGCCAGCGTCCTGACTTTC. This sequence encodes CTNSGTADGASVLTF.

About this clonotype: Given a much more abundant clone one base away, this may be a read error. The V and J genes are TRBV6-2 or TRBV6-3 and TRBJ2-7, with 8 bases lining up with TRBD2. The CDR3 length is 13 residues. CDR1 and CDR2 from the germline V gene are MNHEY and SVGEGT. CDR3 in DNA: TGTGCCAGCAGCGGGAGGGGAACCTACGGGCAGTACTTC. This encodes CASSGRGTYGQYF.

This clonotype was observed many times. The chain carries TRBV6-1 and TRBJ1-1; D unresolved. The CDR3 loop spans 16 amino acids. Germline CDR1 MNHNS, CDR2 SASEGT. With 5 bases removed from V and 2 bases from J, the gap between germline ends came to 18 bases. This CDR3 is CASSQGIRAGNTEAFF. CDR3 in DNA: TGTGCCAGCAGTCAAGGGATAAGGGCGGGTAACACTGAAGCTTTCTTT.

This clonotype was seen a handful of times. The junction departs from the called germline gene at one end, perhaps through a read error. The V gene is TRBV4-2, the J gene TRBJ2-5, with a possible D match to TRBD2 (6 bases). The germline V gene has CDR1 LGHNA and CDR2 YNFKEQ. There are 14 residues in the CDR3. The CDR3 bases are TGTGCTAGCATCCCAGGAGGGGTATCGGAGACCCAGTACTTC. This sequence encodes CASIPGGVSETQYF.

This chain uses TRBV6-2 or TRBV6-3 with TRBJ2-1; 9 nucleotides match TRBD2. The CDR3 extends over 16 amino acids. CDR1 MNHEY and CDR2 SVGEGT come from the germline V gene. The CDR3 is CVRSLHHGTSLGEQFF. Here the CDR3 DNA reads TGTGTCAGGAGTCTACACCATGGGACTAGCCTAGGTGAGCAGTTCTTC.

This clonotype was seen ten or more times. The chain has TRBV6-5 and TRBJ1-3; D not resolved. Germline CDR1 and CDR2: MNHEY and SVGAGI. The germline V and J ends were trimmed by 0 bases and 4 bases, with 10 bases remaining between them. There are 15 residues in the CDR3. The CDR3 loop is CASSYSRGSGNTIYF. The CDR3, as DNA: TGTGCCAGCAGTTACTCGAGAGGGTCGGGAAACACCATATATTTT.

As for this clonotype: One end of the junction fails to match germline, which may point to a read error. V and J are TRBV5-4 and TRBJ2-3; tentatively, D is TRBD1 or TRBD2 (5 bases each). CDR1 SGHNT and CDR2 YYREEE come from the germline V gene (reference sequence). The CDR3 contains 15 residues. This CDR3 is CASSGGRASTDMQYF. As DNA, the CDR3 is TGTGCCAGCAGCGGGGGACGGGCCAGCACAGATATGCAGTATTTT.

This clonotype has only one observation. V gene TRBV7-9 combines with J gene TRBJ2-1; 7 bases map to TRBD2. Germline V CDR1 and CDR2: SEHNR, FQNEAQ (reference sequence). With V trimmed by 3 bases and J by 12 bases, 20 bases remained unmatched. The CDR3 totals 17 residues. The CDR3 sequence: CASSFGGGPRSIKVQFF. The DNA of the CDR3 is TGTGCCAGCAGCTTCGGGGGAGGGCCCCGATCCATCAAGGTGCAGTTCTTC.

In the case of this clonotype: The conserved closing phenylalanine or tryptophan is absent in this CDR3, likely reflecting a read error. The chain is built from TRBV4-3 and TRBJ2-1; D not certain. The ends were cut back, 0 bases at V and 6 bases at J, with 15 bases in the middle. Germline CDR1 LGHNA, CDR2 YSLEER. The length of the CDR3 is 16 residues. The CDR3 loop is CASSQDPYSECNEQFY. DNA of the CDR3: TGCGCCAGCAGCCAAGATCCCTACTCAGAATGCAATGAGCAGTTCTAC.

The table lists this clonotype with a few counts. This chain connects TRBV2 to TRBJ1-2, with a possible D match to TRBD1 (6 bases). The V gene's germline CDR1 is SNHLY and CDR2 FYNNEI. This CDR3 contains 15 residues. V was cut by 7 bases and J by 3 bases, with 18 bases left in between. CDR3 sequence (DNA): TGTGCCAGCAATTTGAGGGGGTCGATCTACTATGGCTACACCTTC. It translates to CASNLRGSIYYGYTF.

Worth noting for this clonotype: A read error is possible here, since a much larger clone lies one base away. The V call is TRBV29-1, the J call TRBJ1-2; D is possibly TRBD1 (5 bases). Between the trimmed V and J ends, which lost 4 bases and 4 bases, there was a span of 19 bases. The CDR3 is 15 amino acids. In germline, CDR1 is SQVTM, CDR2 ANQGSEA. The DNA for the CDR3 is TGCAGCGTTGGGCAGGGCTGGTGCATGGGCTATGGCTACACCTTC. Translating gives CSVGQGWCMGYGYTF.

In the case of this clonotype: Since no conserved phenylalanine or tryptophan closes the CDR3, a read error is the likely cause. The DNA is left out, because the CDR3 cannot be placed on it with certainty; the CDR3 is given as TCRdb lists it. The CDR3: CASSQDQDSREYS. J is TRBJ2-3 and V is TRBV11-1; TRBD2 reflects the table's D call only, with no check against the DNA. Germline V gene lookup returns CDR1 SGHAT and CDR2 FQDESV (reference sequence). The CDR3 adds up to 13 amino acids, both ends counted.

The V gene is TRBV29-1, the J gene TRBJ2-4; D might be TRBD2 (6 bases). The V and J ends lost 3 bases and 9 bases respectively, with 18 bases between them. Germline CDR1 is SQVTM and CDR2 is ANQGSEA. This CDR3 spans 14 amino acids. DNA of the CDR3: TGCAGCGTTGAGGGGCAGGGCACCGGGGGCATTCAGTACTTC. This gives the protein CSVEGQGTGGIQYF.

Details on this clonotype: One end of the junction does not line up with germline, which may come from a read error. The chain joins TRBV11-2 to TRBJ1-4; D remains ambiguous. This CDR3 comprises 16 residues. Germline V CDR1 and CDR2: SGHAT, FQNNGV. For the CDR3, the DNA is TGTCCTAGCAGCCCCGGCATAGCTCCAACTGATGAAAAACTGTTTTTT. Residues: CPSSPGIAPTDEKLFF.

The chain carries TRBV19 and TRBJ1-1; 8 nucleotides match TRBD1. The germline CDR1 and CDR2 sequences are LNHDA and SQIVND (reference sequence). There are 16 residues in the CDR3. With 5 bases clipped from V and 1 base from J, the junction kept 9 bases outside the gene matches. CDR3 DNA sequence: TGTGCCAGTAGTTCATATGACAGGGGTTCGAACACTGAAGCTTTCTTT. Its protein product is CASSSYDRGSNTEAFF.

The count of this clonotype is one. A much larger clone is a single base away; this may be a read error. The rearrangement links TRBV6-4 to TRBJ2-3, with TRBD2 matching 9 bases. V lost 3 bases to trimming and J lost 5 bases; unmatched junction nucleotides: 6. The CDR3 extends over 15 amino acids. In germline, CDR1 is MRHNA, CDR2 SNTAGT. The CDR3 here is CASSEVSGSGDTQYF. As DNA, the CDR3 is TGTGCCAGCAGTGAGGTTAGCGGGAGCGGAGATACGCAGTATTTT.

Note on this clonotype: A read error may account for a junction end that differs from germline. The chain joins TRBV6-2 or TRBV6-3 to TRBJ2-3; 8 bases fit TRBD1. The CDR3 covers 17 residues. From germline, CDR1 is MNHEY and CDR2 SVGEGT. This CDR3 reads CASSQGTRTGKADTHYF. CDR3 coding DNA: TGTGCCAGCAGTCAAGGAACCAGGACAGGGAAGGCAGATACGCACTATTTT.

As for this clonotype: This is likely a read error, given that the CDR3 carries no conserved phenylalanine or tryptophan at its end. The rearrangement joins TRBV4-1 to TRBJ1-4; 9 bases map to TRBD1. The CDR3 length is 15 residues. Germline assignment: CDR1 MGHRA and CDR2 YSYEKL. The CDR3 sequence: CANSQGTGPNEKLFS. CDR3 in DNA: TGCGCCAACAGCCAAGGGACAGGGCCCAATGAAAAACTGTTTTCT.

Here the CDR3 reads CASSITGSGDTGELFF. CDR3 bases: TGTGCCAGTAGCATAACCGGGAGCGGTGACACCGGGGAGCTGTTTTTT. This chain connects TRBV7-9 to TRBJ2-2, with TRBD2 as a possible D gene (6 bases). V lost 9 bases and J lost 3, with 20 bases in between. Germline V gene sequence: CDR1 SEHNR, CDR2 FQNEAQ (reference sequence). The CDR3 runs 16 residues.

The V gene is TRBV12-3 or TRBV12-4, the J gene TRBJ2-1; TRBD2 agrees at 9 bases. This CDR3 region has 16 residues. V shed 4 bases, J shed 11 bases, and the junction held 15 bases outside the gene matches. CDR3: CASSYGLARAADKQFF. DNA for the CDR3: TGTGCCAGCAGTTATGGACTAGCGAGAGCGGCGGACAAGCAGTTCTTC.